The present entry profiles one T cell receptor (beta chain) with its context. Sample-barcoded 5' priming and a J-beta primer mix drove a second PCR of about 7 to 12 cycles. Sequencing yielded, for each sample, at least 2.5 million paired-end reads carrying CDR3. MiXCR, applied by TCRdb to the 5' RACE reads, yields one record per CDR3 protein. The sample contains hundreds of thousands of distinct CDR3 sequences, 40% to 45% of which appear only once. This entry belongs to a study of blood T cells in healthy people across ages. Germline CDR1 GTSNPN, CDR2 SVGIG (reference sequence). The V end lost 0 bases, the J end lost 0 bases, and 12 bases lay between the germline ends. The CDR3 length is 16 residues.

The sequence was collected from a woman aged 60-70 years in good health. The V and J genes are TRBV30 and TRBJ1-5; D is unresolved. The sequenced sample consisted of blood. CDR3 DNA sequence: TGTGCCTGGAGTGTGGGAGGACTCTATAGCAATCAGCCCCAGCATTTT. It translates to CAWSVGGLYSNQPQHF.